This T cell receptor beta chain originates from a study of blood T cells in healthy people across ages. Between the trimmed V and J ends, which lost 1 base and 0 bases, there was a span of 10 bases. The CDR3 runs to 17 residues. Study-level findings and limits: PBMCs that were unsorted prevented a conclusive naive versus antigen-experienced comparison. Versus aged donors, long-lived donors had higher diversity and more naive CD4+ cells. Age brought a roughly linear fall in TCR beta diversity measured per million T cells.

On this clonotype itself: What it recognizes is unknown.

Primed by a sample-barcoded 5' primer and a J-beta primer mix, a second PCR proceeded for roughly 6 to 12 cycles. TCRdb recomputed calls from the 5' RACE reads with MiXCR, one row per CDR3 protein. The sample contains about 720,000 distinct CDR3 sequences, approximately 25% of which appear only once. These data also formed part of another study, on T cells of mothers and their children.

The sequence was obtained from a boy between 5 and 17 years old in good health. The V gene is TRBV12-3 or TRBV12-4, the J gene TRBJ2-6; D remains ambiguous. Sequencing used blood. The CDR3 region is CASSLVGTLSGANVLTF. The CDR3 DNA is TGTGCCAGCAGTTTAGTGGGCACCCTCTCTGGGGCCAACGTCCTGACTTTC.